These 20 T cell receptor beta chains originate from one sample sequenced in a study of blood T cell repertoires in COVID-19. Sequenced by immunoSEQ multiplex PCR; TCRdb stores in-frame clones only, minus some. The table shows some 210,000 clones, with around four fifths occurring only once. The sequencing input was peripheral blood. The receptors here all came from a woman in her sixties or seventies with active or convalescent COVID-19.

The rearrangement uses TRBV3-1 (or the pseudogene TRBV3-2) and TRBJ2-2, with D hard to call. Germline CDR1 and CDR2: LGHDT and YNNKEL (reference sequence). V shed 1 base and J shed 7 bases, with 7 bases lying between them. The CDR3 contains 13 residues. This CDR3 reads CASSQGAGGELFF. The CDR3 nucleotides read TGTGCCAGCAGCCAAGGGGCCGGCGGGGAGCTGTTTTTT.

This rearrangement joins TRBV4-2 to TRBJ1-5, with TRBD1 matching 8 bases. The length of the CDR3 is 15 residues. Per germline, CDR1 LGHNA and CDR2 YNFKEQ. Trimming took 3 bases from V and 6 from J; bases not matched to a gene: 7. The CDR3: CASSHSGGAGQPQHF. CDR3 sequence (DNA): TGTGCCAGCAGCCATTCAGGGGGCGCGGGTCAGCCCCAGCATTTT.

This chain joins TRBV21-1 and TRBJ2-7; TRBD2, as called in the table, went unchecked against the DNA. TRBV21-1 is a pseudogene locus. The CDR3 runs 17 residues. The CDR3 sequence: CASTRLPPREGIYEQYF. The CDR3 DNA is TGTGCCAGCACCAGACTACCACCCCGGGAGGGGATCTACGAGCAGTACTTC.

This chain links TRBV4-1 with TRBJ1-5; possibly TRBD1 for D (6 bases). V lost 4 bases, J lost 4 bases, and 20 bases lay in between. Germline values: CDR1 MGHRA, CDR2 YSYEKL. The CDR3 is 17 residues long. CDR3 sequence (DNA): TGCGCCAGCAGCCCGCGAGGCATAGGGGGTGGAAATCAGCCCCAGCATTTT. The encoded protein is CASSPRGIGGGNQPQHF.

This clone appeared once. The chain employs TRBV2 and TRBJ2-3, with TRBD2 identical over 10 bases. Germline-derived CDR1 and CDR2 are SNHLY and FYNNEI. The trim removed 5 bases at V and 1 base at J, leaving 3 bases unmatched. The CDR3 is made up of 15 amino acids. CDR3 residues: CASSFLAGGTDTQYF. CDR3 nucleotides: TGTGCCAGCAGTTTCCTAGCGGGAGGCACAGATACGCAGTATTTT.

J is TRBJ2-7 and V is TRBV2, with TRBD1 identical over 8 bases. Germline CDR1 SNHLY, CDR2 FYNNEI. The CDR3 has 14 residues. The ends lost 4 bases at V and 2 bases at J; junction bases unmatched: 4. DNA for the CDR3: TGTGCCAGCAGTGTCCAGGGGGCCCCCTACGAGCAGTACTTC. Amino acid sequence: CASSVQGAPYEQYF.

The CDR3 spells CAWSAPTGVQPQHF. The DNA for the CDR3 is TGTGCCTGGAGTGCTCCGACAGGGGTGCAGCCCCAGCATTTT. This chain uses TRBV30 with TRBJ1-5; TRBD1 agrees at 8 bases. V was pared by 1 base and J by 7 bases, with 6 bases of the junction left unmatched. Germline V lookup: CDR1 GTSNPN, CDR2 SVGIG (reference sequence). The CDR3 extends over 14 amino acids.

For this clone: A junction end diverges from the germline sequence, so it may reflect a read error. The V and J genes are TRBV19 and TRBJ2-1; 9 bases are shared with TRBD2. The CDR3 consists of 14 residues. Germline V gene sequence: CDR1 LNHDA, CDR2 SQIVND (reference sequence). CDR3 sequence: CASSIGLARNGQFF. CDR3 sequence (DNA): TGTGCCAGTAGTATCGGACTAGCGAGAAATGGGCAGTTCTTC.

The V gene is TRBV10-3, the J gene TRBJ2-7, with 10 nucleotides matching TRBD1. The CDR3 is 15 amino acids. Germline V gene sequence: CDR1 ENHRY, CDR2 SYGVKD. V dropped 3 bases and J dropped 7; count of bases not matched to a gene: 9. The CDR3 loop reads CAISDWGQGMGEQYF. CDR3 in DNA: TGTGCCATCAGTGACTGGGGACAGGGGATGGGAGAGCAGTACTTC.

The V gene is TRBV6-5, the J gene TRBJ2-7; 8 positions match TRBD2. This CDR3 has 13 amino acids. Germline trimming cut 4 bases from V and 4 bases from J; bases unmatched to any gene: 3. The germline V gene has CDR1 MNHEY and CDR2 SVGAGI. The DNA of the CDR3 is TGTGCCAGCAGTTTAACTAGCGGATACGAGCAGTACTTC. It encodes CASSLTSGYEQYF.

The V and J genes are TRBV11-2 and TRBJ2-2; D gene uncertain. This CDR3 contains 15 residues. The V end was cut by 1 base, the J end by 5 bases, with 11 bases between. CDR1 is SGHAT, CDR2 FQNNGV, per germline. The CDR3 loop reads CASSLALTGTGELFF. The CDR3 region has the DNA TGTGCCAGCAGCTTAGCCCTAACCGGGACCGGGGAGCTGTTTTTT.

This chain links TRBV19 with TRBJ1-2; no clear D gene. This CDR3 has 13 amino acids. In germline, CDR1 is LNHDA, CDR2 SQIVND (reference sequence). V lost 1 base and J 2 bases, leaving 5 bases between the germline ends. CDR3 in amino acids: CASSIARNYGYTF. In DNA form, the CDR3 reads TGTGCCAGTAGTATAGCACGGAACTATGGCTACACCTTC.

The gene calls are TRBV28 and TRBJ2-2; 8 bases are shared with TRBD1. The CDR3 runs to 17 residues. Germline V gene data show CDR1 as MDHEN and CDR2 as SYDVKM. The ends lost 6 bases at V and 0 bases at J; junction bases unmatched: 9. As DNA, the CDR3 is TGTGCCAGCAGAAGCCGGGACAGGCTATCGAACACCGGGGAGCTGTTTTTT. Protein sequence: CASRSRDRLSNTGELFF.

V is TRBV24-1 and J is TRBJ2-1, with a weak D call TRBD2 (5 bases). This CDR3 region has 14 residues. The germline CDR1 and CDR2 sequences are KGHDR and SFDVKD. The V end was cut by 4 bases, the J end by 5 bases, with 11 bases between. CDR3 nucleotides: TGTGCCACCAGTGAGTCTCCTAGCAACAATGAGCAGTTCTTC. This gives the protein CATSESPSNNEQFF.

The chain is built from TRBV13 and TRBJ1-1; no definite D call. The V end was cut by 2 bases, the J end by 1 base, with 5 bases between. The CDR3 is 13 residues long. The germline V gene has CDR1 PRHDT and CDR2 FYEKMQ (reference sequence). The CDR3 loop reads CASSLSGNTEAFF. The CDR3 bases are TGTGCCAGCAGCTTATCGGGGAACACTGAAGCTTTCTTT. The complete variable domain, with remaining parts taken from reference TRBV13 and TRBJ1-1, reads AAGVIQSPRHLIKEKRETATLKCYPIPRHDTVYWYQQGPGQDPQFLISFYEKMQSDKGSIPDRFSAQQFSDYHSELNMSSLELGDSALYFCASSLSGNTEAFFGQGTRLTVV.

This rearrangement joins TRBV3-1 (or the pseudogene TRBV3-2) to TRBJ2-7; 8 bases agree with TRBD2. The CDR3 length is 17 residues. The V gene's germline CDR1 is LGHDT and CDR2 YNNKEL (reference sequence). Losses at the gene ends were 5 bases for V and 5 bases for J; bases not matched to a gene: 17. DNA of the CDR3: TGTGCCAGCAGCAAGGAGGACGGGAGGGCCGGCAGGGACGAGCAGTACTTC. It encodes CASSKEDGRAGRDEQYF.

As DNA, the CDR3 is TGCAGCGTCGGTTCCCGGGAGACCCAGTACTTC. Translated: CSVGSRETQYF. V is TRBV29-1 and J is TRBJ2-5; D is undetermined. The CDR3 length is 11 residues. Trimming removed 6 bases from V and 5 bases from J, with 10 bases in between. Germline V lookup: CDR1 SQVTM, CDR2 ANQGSEA.

The chain employs TRBV3-1 (or the pseudogene TRBV3-2) and TRBJ1-3, with D unresolved. CDR1 is LGHDT and CDR2 is YNNKEL in the germline V gene (reference sequence). The CDR3 totals 14 residues. Trimming took 0 bases from V and 5 from J, leaving 8 bases between them. CDR3: CASSQDPGRNTIYF. CDR3 DNA: TGTGCCAGCAGCCAAGATCCGGGGAGAAACACCATATATTTT.

The chain links TRBV6-1 to TRBJ1-5; 12 positions match TRBD1. J lost 0 bases, V lost 3 bases, and 6 bases had no gene match. Germline V gene lookup returns CDR1 MNHNS and CDR2 SASEGT. The length of the CDR3 is 18 residues. CDR3 sequence reads: CASSEGTGGYNSNQPQHF. CDR3 coding DNA: TGTGCCAGCAGTGAGGGGACAGGGGGCTACAATAGCAATCAGCCCCAGCATTTT.

This clone was seen more than once but under ten times. V and J are TRBV2 and TRBJ1-6; maybe TRBD1 (5 bases). V dropped 6 bases and J dropped 8 bases, with 14 bases sitting between them. In germline, CDR1 is SNHLY, CDR2 FYNNEI. There are 14 residues in the CDR3. The CDR3 here is CASRGTEGHSPLHF. CDR3 bases: TGTGCCAGCAGGGGGACGGAGGGACATTCACCCCTCCACTTT.